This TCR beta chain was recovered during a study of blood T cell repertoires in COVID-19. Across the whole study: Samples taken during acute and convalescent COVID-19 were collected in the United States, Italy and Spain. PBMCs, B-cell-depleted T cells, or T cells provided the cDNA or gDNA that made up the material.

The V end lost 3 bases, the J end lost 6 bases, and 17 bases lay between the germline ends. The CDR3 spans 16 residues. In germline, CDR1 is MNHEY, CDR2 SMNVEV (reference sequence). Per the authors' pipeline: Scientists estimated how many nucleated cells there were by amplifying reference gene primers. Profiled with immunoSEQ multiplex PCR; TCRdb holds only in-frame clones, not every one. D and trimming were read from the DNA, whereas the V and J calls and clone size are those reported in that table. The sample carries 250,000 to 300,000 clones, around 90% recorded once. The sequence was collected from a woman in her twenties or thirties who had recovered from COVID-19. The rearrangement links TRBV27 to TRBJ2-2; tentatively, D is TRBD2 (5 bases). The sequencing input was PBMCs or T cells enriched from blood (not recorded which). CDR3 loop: CASSFSGVPSSGELFF. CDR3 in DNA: TGTGCCAGCAGTTTTTCCGGGGTCCCTTCTTCCGGGGAGCTGTTTTTT.